These T cell receptor beta chains were read from a single sample in a study of blood T cell repertoires in COVID-19. Sequencing was performed with immunoSEQ multiplex PCR; in TCRdb, only in-frame clones are kept and a portion is missing. Among some 190,000 clones listed, 80% to 90% were seen once. The sequenced sample consisted of peripheral blood. These receptors were collected from a human donor in a cohort sampled during active COVID-19. Both conserved end residues are part of each CDR3. A D gene is named only where the DNA matches it firmly. Some rows have no size entry. The others give once, few or many, or a class for an expanded clone.

CASSGSTSGRAETQYF,TGCGCCAGCAGCGGGTCGACTAGCGGGAGGGCGGAGACCCAGTACTTC,TRBV5-1,TRBD2,TRBJ2-5,few
CASTLELTANYGYTF,TGTGCCAGCACTTTAGAGCTGACAGCTAACTATGGCTACACCTTC,TRBV2,NA,TRBJ1-2,NA
CASSGHRTGVANYGYTF,TGTGCCAGTAGTGGCCACCGGACAGGGGTTGCGAACTATGGCTACACCTTC,TRBV19,TRBD1,TRBJ1-2,NA
CASTLGGFTDTQYF,TGTGCCAGCACCCTGGGAGGATTCACAGATACGCAGTATTTT,TRBV2,NA,TRBJ2-3,NA
CASSFSGRGYEQYF,TGTGCCAGCAGCTTTAGCGGGAGGGGGTACGAGCAGTACTTC,TRBV7-2,TRBD2,TRBJ2-7,NA
CASSSTDSGNTIYF,TGTGCCAGTAGTTCGACAGACTCTGGAAACACCATATATTTT,TRBV19,NA,TRBJ1-3,NA
CASIPRGDQTDYNEQFF,TGCGCCAGCATCCCCCGGGGGGACCAAACCGATTACAATGAGCAGTTCTTC,TRBV23-1,TRBD2,TRBJ2-1,NA
CASSDIGYGYTF,TGTGCCAGCAGTGACATCGGCTATGGCTACACCTTC,TRBV6-4,NA,TRBJ1-2,NA
CASRLTSGGHNEQFF,TGTGCCAGCAGGCTCACTAGCGGGGGACACAATGAGCAGTTCTTC,TRBV2,TRBD2,TRBJ2-1,NA
CASSPDRGGNEKLFF,TGTGCCAGCAGCCCAGACAGGGGTGGAAATGAAAAACTGTTTTTT,TRBV9,TRBD1,TRBJ1-4,NA
CASSQGGNRAYGYTF,TGCGCCAGCAGCCAAGGGGGGAACAGGGCTTATGGCTACACCTTC,TRBV4-1,NA,TRBJ1-2,NA
CASSLEWQGATQYF,TGTGCCAGCAGCTTGGAATGGCAGGGGGCGACCCAGTATTTT,TRBV5-4,TRBD1,TRBJ2-3,NA
CAISGPSSGAPSEQFF,TGTGCCATCAGTGGCCCTTCTAGCGGGGCCCCCTCGGAGCAGTTCTTC,TRBV10-3,TRBD2,TRBJ2-1,NA
CASAWGRSSTDTQYF,TGTGCCAGCGCCTGGGGGCGCTCTAGCACAGATACGCAGTATTTT,TRBV19,NA,TRBJ2-3,once
CASSVDRYPGNTIYF,TGTGCCAGCAGCGTAGACAGATATCCTGGAAACACCATATATTTT,TRBV9,NA,TRBJ1-3,NA
CASSLRTGNNEQFF,TGTGCCAGCAGCTTAAGGACAGGTAACAATGAGCAGTTCTTC,TRBV7-8,TRBD1,TRBJ2-1,NA
CASRIGTGTSRDTGELFF,TGTGCCAGCAGGATCGGAACCGGGACTAGCAGGGACACCGGGGAGCTGTTTTTT,TRBV25-1,TRBD2,TRBJ2-2,NA
CASRRGGTDTQYF,TGCGCCAGCCGTCGCGGGGGCACAGATACGCAGTATTTT,TRBV5-1,NA,TRBJ2-3,NA
CASSLVQGEDNIQYF,TGTGCCAGCAGCTTAGTACAGGGGGAGGATAACATTCAGTACTTC,TRBV7-9,TRBD1,TRBJ2-4,NA
CASTIPWTPTDTQYF,TGTGCCAGCACCATCCCGTGGACACCCACAGATACGCAGTATTTT,TRBV25-1,NA,TRBJ2-3,NA
CASRRDSSGANVLTF,TGTGCCAGCAGACGGGACAGCTCTGGGGCCAACGTCCTGACTTTC,TRBV27,TRBD1,TRBJ2-6,NA
CASSTTFGQGGTEAFF,TGTGCCAGCTCAACTACCTTCGGACAGGGAGGCACTGAAGCTTTCTTT,TRBV18,TRBD1,TRBJ1-1,few
CASSLAQAREQYF,TGTGCCAGCAGCTTAGCGCAGGCGCGAGAGCAGTACTTC,TRBV7-2,NA,TRBJ2-7,once
CASNPFGHTEAFF,TGCGCCAGCAATCCCTTTGGCCACACTGAAGCTTTCTTT,TRBV5-1,NA,TRBJ1-1,NA
CASSQVQAGSYNEQFF,TGTGCCAGCAGCCAAGTTCAAGCTGGCTCCTACAATGAGCAGTTCTTC,TRBV3-1/TRBV3-2,NA,TRBJ2-1,NA
CASMRSGGEQFF,TGTGCCAGTATGAGGAGCGGGGGTGAGCAGTTCTTC,TRBV2,TRBD2,TRBJ2-1,NA
CASSLTGQALNGYTF,TGCGCCAGCAGCTTGACGGGACAGGCCCTAAATGGCTACACCTTC,TRBV5-1,TRBD1,TRBJ1-2,NA
CASSSERGITEAFF,TGTGCCAGCAGCTCAGAGCGGGGAATCACTGAAGCTTTCTTT,TRBV7-2,NA,TRBJ1-1,NA
CASSLDRSYEQYF,TGTGCCAGCAGCTTAGACCGTTCCTACGAGCAGTACTTC,TRBV11-2,NA,TRBJ2-7,NA
CASSPELLSGNNEQFF,TGTGCCAGCTCACCTGAGTTGCTTTCAGGAAACAATGAGCAGTTCTTC,TRBV18,NA,TRBJ2-1,NA
CASSLSGVRDTIYF,TGTGCCAGCTCACTTTCGGGAGTCCGTGACACCATATATTTT,TRBV18,NA,TRBJ1-3,NA
CAWSSSPGTSGSYEQYF,TGTGCCTGGAGCTCGTCCCCCGGGACTAGCGGGAGCTACGAGCAGTACTTC,TRBV30,TRBD2,TRBJ2-7,NA
CASSLGDKGEQFF,TGTGCCAGCAGCTTAGGGGACAAGGGTGAGCAGTTCTTC,TRBV11-2,NA,TRBJ2-1,NA
CATRGALAGGRDTQYF,TGTGCCACCAGAGGGGCCCTAGCAGGGGGGCGAGATACGCAGTATTTT,TRBV27,NA,TRBJ2-3,NA
CASSLDASGRASDTQYF,TGCGCCAGCAGCTTGGACGCTAGCGGGAGGGCATCTGATACGCAGTATTTT,TRBV5-1,TRBD2,TRBJ2-3,NA
CASKGGGNGYGYTF,TGCGCCAGCAAGGGGGGGGGCAACGGCTATGGCTACACCTTC,TRBV5-1,NA,TRBJ1-2,NA